These 25 T cell receptor beta chains were all obtained from the same sample, sequenced in a study of T cells in Graves' hyperthyroidism and ophthalmopathy. Amplification targeted TCR beta CDR3 regions from RNA transcripts. HTBI primers were employed in a first-round RT-PCR of the TCR CDR3. One entry per CDR3 protein results from TCRdb running MiXCR on the multiplex PCR reads. Here the sample spans 490,000 or so distinct CDR3 sequences, approximately 16% being singletons. Sequencing was performed on blood. These receptors were taken from a woman between 25 and 40 years old with Graves' ophthalmopathy.

The rearrangement uses TRBV15 and TRBJ2-5, with D uncertain. CDR1 and CDR2 (germline): LNHNV, YYDKDF (reference sequence). The V and J ends lost 3 bases and 1 base respectively, with 9 bases between them. The CDR3 runs 14 residues. CDR3 nucleotides: TGTGCCACCAGCAGCTCACGGTCCCAAGAGACCCAGTACTTC. Amino acid sequence: CATSSSRSQETQYF.

The genes are TRBV11-3 and TRBJ2-1, with D possibly matching TRBD1 (5 bases). The V gene lost 5 bases and the J gene lost 10 bases, with 15 bases spanning the gap. CDR3 length: 13 residues. Germline V CDR1 and CDR2: SGHNT, YENEEA. Here the CDR3 reads CASSTFQGYEQFF. For the CDR3, the DNA is TGTGCCAGCAGCACATTTCAGGGATACGAGCAGTTCTTC.

The chain employs TRBV19 and TRBJ2-2; D ambiguous. V was shortened by 3 bases and J by 0 bases, with 11 bases between the two germline ends. This CDR3 is built from 16 residues. Germline CDR1 reads LNHDA; CDR2 reads SQIVND (reference sequence). As DNA, the CDR3 is TGTGCCAGTAGTATGAGGCAAAGGGCGAACACCGGGGAGCTGTTTTTT. It codes for CASSMRQRANTGELFF.

The table lists this clonotype with many counts. The chain carries TRBV12-3 or TRBV12-4 and TRBJ2-7; TRBD1 matches at 8 bases. This CDR3 spans 14 amino acids. V gave up 5 bases and J gave up 5 bases; unmatched junction bases: 8. The CDR3 protein is CASSRWTGLNEQYF. The CDR3 DNA is TGTGCCAGCAGTCGCTGGACAGGGCTGAACGAGCAGTACTTC.

This clonotype was counted ten times or more. The CDR3 nucleotides read TGTGCCAGCAGTGAATGGACAGGGAGGCCCTACAATGAGCAGTTCTTC. Its translation is CASSEWTGRPYNEQFF. The V and J genes are TRBV6-1 and TRBJ2-1; 8 positions agree with TRBD1. V was clipped by 2 bases and J by 2 bases; unmatched bases: 5. This CDR3 has 16 amino acids. The germline V gene has CDR1 MNHNS and CDR2 SASEGT.

This clonotype showed up just a few times. The gene calls are TRBV20-1 and TRBJ1-6; maybe TRBD1 (5 bases). This CDR3 is built from 14 residues. Looked up from germline, CDR1 is DFQATT and CDR2 is SNEGSKA (reference sequence). Trimming removed 3 bases at V and 8 bases at J, with 14 bases between. In DNA, the CDR3 is TGCAGTGCTAGGGGGCAGGCGTGGGATTCACCCCTCCACTTT. Translated, it gives CSARGQAWDSPLHF.

This chain links TRBV14 with TRBJ2-1, with 11 nucleotides matching TRBD2. This CDR3 comprises 13 residues. J gave up 15 bases and V 0 bases, and 4 bases lay outside the gene matches. Per the germline V gene, CDR1 is SGHDN and CDR2 is FVKESK. The CDR3 loop reads CASSQDLAGGMFF. The CDR3 DNA is TGTGCCAGCAGCCAAGATCTAGCGGGAGGTATGTTCTTC.

This clonotype was counted many times. The rearrangement joins TRBV11-1 to TRBJ2-7, with 8 positions matching TRBD2. Unmatched junction bases numbered 5, after V lost 0 bases and J lost 4 bases. CDR1 and CDR2 (germline): SGHAT, FQDESV (reference sequence). The CDR3 runs 15 residues. As DNA, the CDR3 is TGTGCCAGCAGCTTAGCGGAAGCGGGAGCATACGAGCAGTACTTC. As protein: CASSLAEAGAYEQYF. The complete variable domain, with remaining parts taken from reference TRBV11-1 and TRBJ2-7, reads EAEVAQSPRYKITEKSQAVAFWCDPISGHATLYWYRQILGQGPELLVQFQDESVVDDSQLPKDRFSAERLKGVDSTLKIQPAELGDSAMYLCASSLAEAGAYEQYFGPGTRLTVT.

The V and J genes are TRBV12-3 or TRBV12-4 and TRBJ1-2, with unresolved D. The V end lost 6 bases, the J end lost 8 bases, and 10 bases lay between the germline ends. The CDR3 has 11 amino acids. This CDR3 is CASRDPVGYTF. In DNA, the CDR3 is TGTGCCAGCAGGGACCCGGTAGGCTACACCTTC.

This clonotype was observed many times. The chain has TRBV10-2 and TRBJ2-3; TRBD2 might be the D (6 bases). V lost 6 bases and J 4 bases, leaving 14 bases between the germline ends. Germline V CDR1 and CDR2: WSHSY, SAAADI. The CDR3 is made up of 14 amino acids. The CDR3 protein is CASRPLTSADTQYF. In DNA, the CDR3 is TGCGCCAGCAGGCCCCTGACTAGTGCAGATACGCAGTATTTT.

The chain couples TRBV27 to TRBJ2-7; D tentatively reads TRBD1 or TRBD2 (5 bases each). The CDR3 spans 11 residues. V lost 5 bases, J lost 6 bases, and 8 bases lay in between. Germline V gives CDR1 MNHEY, CDR2 SMNVEV (reference sequence). The CDR3 region is CASSHGGEQYF. The DNA of the CDR3 is TGTGCCAGCAGTCATGGGGGCGAGCAGTACTTC.

In its sample, this clonotype was seen a few times. Written as DNA, the CDR3 is TGTGCCGCAAGAAAAGGGGGGGTCAGCAATCAGCCCCAGCATTTT. Residues: CAARKGGVSNQPQHF. V and J are TRBV19 and TRBJ1-5; a possible D gene is TRBD1 (6 bases). Trimming removed 11 bases at V and 1 base at J, with 18 bases between. The CDR3 covers 15 residues. CDR1 is LNHDA, CDR2 SQIVND, per germline (reference sequence).

This clonotype was recorded many times. The CDR3 region is CASSLCYVPYEQYF. Here the CDR3 DNA reads TGTGCCAGCAGTTTGTGCTACGTCCCCTACGAGCAGTACTTC. V gene TRBV28 combines with J gene TRBJ2-7, with D unresolved. V lost 3 bases and J 2 bases, leaving 11 bases between the germline ends. CDR1 is MDHEN, CDR2 SYDVKM, per germline. The CDR3 has 14 amino acids.

This clonotype has only a few counts. The gene calls are TRBV20-1 and TRBJ1-1; D is unresolved. Germline values: CDR1 DFQATT, CDR2 SNEGSKA (reference sequence). Trimming removed 0 bases at V and 7 bases at J, with 12 bases between. CDR3 size: 13 residues. CDR3 nucleotide sequence: TGCAGTGCTAGAGATGGGTCAGTAATTGAAGCTTTCTTT. Amino acids: CSARDGSVIEAFF.

This clonotype was observed a handful of times. This may stem from a read error, because a much larger clone lies one nucleotide away. V and J are TRBV28 and TRBJ2-1; 8 nucleotides agree with TRBD2. Germline V gives CDR1 MDHEN, CDR2 SYDVKM. The CDR3 is 16 residues long. This CDR3 is CAGSSTLAGIYNEQFF. The CDR3 DNA is TGTGCCGGCAGTAGTACTTTAGCGGGGATATACAATGAGCAGTTCTTC.

This clonotype came up many times. The chain recombines TRBV5-1 with TRBJ2-7, with no clear D. V was pared by 0 bases and J by 3 bases, with 13 bases between. The CDR3 sequence is 15 residues long. CDR1 SGHRS and CDR2 YFSETQ come from the germline V gene. The CDR3 loop reads CASSLVPGSYYEQYF. The CDR3 coding sequence is TGCGCCAGCAGCTTGGTACCGGGCAGTTACTACGAGCAGTACTTC. The full variable domain, completed using reference TRBV5-1 and TRBJ2-7, is KAGVTQTPRYLIKTRGQQVTLSCSPISGHRSVSWYQQTPGQGLQFLFEYFSETQRNKGNFPGRFSGRQFSNSRSEMNVSTLELGDSALYLCASSLVPGSYYEQYFGPGTRLTVT.

The chain uses TRBV5-4 and TRBJ2-5; no definite D call. Germline-derived CDR1 and CDR2 are SGHNT and YYREEE (reference sequence). The CDR3 runs to 13 residues. Trimming left V 4 bases short and J 13 bases short, with 20 bases between. CDR3 residues: CASSAEPPAASYF. The DNA for the CDR3 is TGTGCCAGCAGCGCTGAACCCCCGGCAGCCTCGTACTTC. The full variable domain, its missing parts supplied by reference TRBV5-4 and TRBJ2-5, is ETGVTQSPTHLIKTRGQQVTLRCSSQSGHNTVSWYQQALGQGPQFIFQYYREEENGRGNFPPRFSGLQFPNYSSELNVNALELDDSALYLCASSAEPPAASYFGPGTRLLVL.

This clonotype showed up just once. The chain recombines TRBV12-3 or TRBV12-4 with TRBJ1-5; D ambiguous. Between the trimmed V and J ends, which lost 5 bases and 9 bases, there was a span of 8 bases. The CDR3 extends over 11 amino acids. DNA of the CDR3: TGTGCCAGCAGTGAACCCCCGCCCCAGCATTTT. It is translated as CASSEPPPQHF.

This chain joins TRBV7-2 and TRBJ2-3; D gene ambiguous. The ends were cut back, 4 bases at V and 3 bases at J, with 17 bases in the middle. CDR1 and CDR2 from the germline V gene are SGHTA and FQGNSA. CDR3 length: 16 amino acids. CDR3 protein: CASSSAPRLRTDTQYF. In DNA form, the CDR3 reads TGTGCCAGCAGCTCAGCCCCTCGTCTGAGGACAGATACGCAGTATTTT.

The sample holds a few counts of this clonotype. The chain combines TRBV4-3 with TRBJ2-2; 8 positions agree with TRBD2. Losses at the gene ends were 1 base for V and 5 bases for J; bases not matched to a gene: 9. Germline CDR1 is LGHNA and CDR2 is YSLEER. This CDR3 is built from 17 residues. The CDR3 is CASSQGVSGIRTGELFF. For the CDR3, the DNA is TGCGCCAGCAGCCAAGGGGTTAGCGGGATAAGGACCGGGGAGCTGTTTTTT.

This clonotype showed up just a few times. V gene TRBV11-2 combines with J gene TRBJ2-7; a weak D match, TRBD2 (6 bases). The CDR3 sequence is 15 residues long. The V gene lost 1 base and the J gene lost 3 bases, with 13 bases spanning the gap. Germline CDR1 and CDR2: SGHAT and FQNNGV. CDR3 nucleotides: TGTGCCAGCAGCTTAGTAGCGGTAGAATACTACGAGCAGTACTTC. The encoded protein is CASSLVAVEYYEQYF.

The sample holds a few counts of this clonotype. This rearrangement joins TRBV20-1 to TRBJ2-3, with D perhaps assigned TRBD1 or TRBD2 (5 bases each). V dropped 0 bases and J dropped 4 bases, with 14 bases sitting between them. CDR3 length: 15 residues. Germline V gene lookup returns CDR1 DFQATT and CDR2 SNEGSKA (reference sequence). The CDR3 bases are TGCAGTGCTAGAGATTGGGGGAAGGCCCCAGATACGCAGTATTTT. Translation: CSARDWGKAPDTQYF.

The chain employs TRBV4-1 and TRBJ2-2, with 10 bases aligning to TRBD2. Germline V gene data show CDR1 as MGHRA and CDR2 as YSYEKL. V was clipped by 0 bases and J by 1 base; unmatched bases: 5. This CDR3 comprises 18 residues. For the CDR3, the DNA is TGCGCCAGCAGCCAAGAGGGAACTAGCGGGGTGAACACCGGGGAGCTGTTTTTT. Protein product: CASSQEGTSGVNTGELFF.

J is TRBJ1-2 and V is TRBV6-2 or TRBV6-3, with D perhaps matching TRBD1 (5 bases). Deletions cut 5 bases from V and 4 bases from J, with 14 bases between. The CDR3 is made up of 14 amino acids. Germline V CDR1 and CDR2: MNHEY, SVGEGT. Written as DNA, the CDR3 is TGTGCCAGCAGTAGGGGCCGTGTGGGCTATGGCTACACCTTC. Translating it yields CASSRGRVGYGYTF.

This clonotype was detected a few times. The V call is TRBV3-1, the J call TRBJ2-2; D possibly uses TRBD1 or TRBD2 (5 bases each). The CDR3 loop spans 14 amino acids. The germline V gene has CDR1 LGHDT and CDR2 YNNKEL (reference sequence). With 5 bases removed from V and 1 base from J, the gap between germline ends came to 8 bases. CDR3 sequence reads: CASSMGENTGELFF. The CDR3 nucleotides read TGTGCCAGCAGCATGGGGGAGAACACCGGGGAGCTGTTTTTT.